The 9 T cell receptor beta chains below all came from one sample that was sequenced in a study of PD-1 blockade in classical Hodgkin lymphoma (dated by TCRdb to 2020 to 2021). This sample's time point label indicates: cycle 1 day 1 (C1D1), immediately before nivolumab initiation. Every trial patient had relapsed following autologous stem cell transplantation, and prior brentuximab vedotin exposure was what differed among cohorts A, B and C. Libraries were prepared through the immunoSEQ multiplex PCR assay. As stored in TCRdb, this immuneACCESS dataset retains in-frame rearrangements with V and J assigned. A fraction of the clones does not appear; measured against another copy, unresolved V genes explain less than half of the discrepancy, and the remainder lacks a known reason. The sample yields about 13,000 clones; roughly 75% were counted once. The top ten clonotypes cover 24% of the sample. The input for sequencing was peripheral blood mononuclear cells (PBMCs), taken at baseline. These receptors were taken from a human donor with classical Hodgkin lymphoma.

The V call is TRBV18, the J call TRBJ2-7, with 12 bases matching TRBD2. J was trimmed by 7 bases and V by 6 bases; bases with no gene match: 7. The CDR3 extends over 14 amino acids. Germline V gene sequence: CDR1 KGHSH, CDR2 LQKENI. The CDR3 coding sequence is TGTGCCAGCTCCCTAGCGGGGGGGCCGGGGGAGCAGTACTTC. As protein: CASSLAGGPGEQYF.

The gene calls are TRBV29-1 and TRBJ2-1, with D unresolved. V lost 5 bases, J lost 3 bases, and 8 bases lay in between. The germline V gene encodes CDR1 SQVTM and CDR2 ANQGSEA. The CDR3 contains 12 residues. CDR3 DNA: TGCAGCGTTCTTGACGGCTACAATGAGCAGTTCTTC. Protein product: CSVLDGYNEQFF.

The rearrangement links TRBV5-1 to TRBJ2-5; D is uncertain. Trimming removed 2 bases at V and 5 bases at J, with 10 bases between. This CDR3 contains 13 residues. Germline CDR1 reads SGHRS; CDR2 reads YFSETQ. In DNA, the CDR3 is TGCGCCAGCAGCTTCAAGTCCTGGGAGACCCAGTACTTC. Translated, it gives CASSFKSWETQYF.

CDR3 nucleotide sequence: TGTGCCAGCAGGCAAGACTTGAGGAGCAATCAGCCCCAGCATTTT. This translates into CASRQDLRSNQPQHF. The chain is built from TRBV5-5 and TRBJ1-5; D remains unclear. CDR1 is SGHKS and CDR2 is YYEKEE in the germline V gene (reference sequence). The CDR3 runs 15 residues. V lost 5 bases to trimming and J lost 1 base, with 13 bases between them. The full variable domain, its missing parts supplied by reference TRBV5-5 and TRBJ1-5, is DAGVTQSPTHLIKTRGQQVTLRCSPISGHKSVSWYQQVLGQGPQFIFQYYEKEERGRGNFPDRFSARQFPNYSSELNVNALLLGDSALYLCASRQDLRSNQPQHFGDGTRLSIL.

The rearrangement uses TRBV9 and TRBJ2-2; 9 bases are a match to TRBD2. The germline V gene has CDR1 SGDLS and CDR2 YYNGEE. After removal of 1 base from V and 7 bases from J, the junction contained 8 bases not matched to a gene. The CDR3 extends over 16 amino acids. DNA of the CDR3: TGTGCCAGCAGCGTAATTGCGGGGGGGCACCACGGGGAGCTGTTTTTT. This translates into CASSVIAGGHHGELFF.

The V gene is TRBV5-1, the J gene TRBJ1-1; 12 bases line up with TRBD1. The V gene's germline CDR1 is SGHRS and CDR2 YFSETQ. V dropped 4 bases and J dropped 5; count of bases not matched to a gene: 9. The CDR3 is 16 amino acids. This CDR3 reads CASSHRDRGLGTEAFF. For the CDR3, the DNA is TGCGCCAGCAGCCACCGGGACAGGGGGCTGGGAACTGAAGCTTTCTTT.

The chain links TRBV19 to TRBJ1-2; D gene uncertain. CDR1 LNHDA and CDR2 SQIVND come from the germline V gene (reference sequence). V gave up 1 base and J gave up 4 bases, with 10 bases separating them. CDR3 length equals 14 residues. The CDR3 nucleotides read TGTGCCAGTAGTATAGGCGCAGGACGCTATGGCTACACCTTC. This translates into CASSIGAGRYGYTF. Looking up the rest from reference TRBV19 and TRBJ1-2 gives the full variable domain: DGGITQSPKYLFRKEGQNVTLSCEQNLNHDAMYWYRQDPGQGLRLIYYSQIVNDFQKGDIAEGYSVSREKKESFPLTVTSAQKNPTAFYLCASSIGAGRYGYTFGSGTRLTVV.

This clone was observed a handful of times. The chain employs TRBV7-9 and TRBJ2-1; 10 bases are a match to TRBD2. The CDR3 loop spans 17 amino acids. J lost 5 bases, V lost 1 base, and 8 bases had no gene match. Germline lookup yields CDR1 SEHNR and CDR2 FQNEAQ (reference sequence). Here the CDR3 reads CASSLESLAGANNEQFF. In DNA form, the CDR3 reads TGTGCCAGCAGCTTAGAAAGCCTAGCGGGGGCCAACAATGAGCAGTTCTTC.

The CDR3 sequence is CASSPFLAGETYEQYF. The CDR3 bases are TGTGCCAGCAGCCCATTTCTAGCGGGAGAAACCTACGAGCAGTACTTC. This chain links TRBV4-2 with TRBJ2-7; 10 nucleotides align to TRBD2. The CDR3 spans 16 residues. Germline V gene data show CDR1 as LGHNA and CDR2 as YNFKEQ. V gave up 4 bases and J gave up 2 bases; unmatched junction bases: 8.